Listed below are T cell receptor beta chains from one sample, sequenced in a study of tumor-infiltrating lymphocytes in primary liver carcinoma. TCRdb analysed the multiplex PCR reads with MiXCR anew, one entry per CDR3 protein. The sample has roughly 330,000 distinct CDR3 sequences, about two thirds seen once. The sample comprised peripheral blood. These receptors were collected from a man aged 35-49 years with primary liver carcinoma and hepatitis B virus infection. Each CDR3 is given with its conserved first and last residue. The D gene is left open where the match is weak. Part of the rows lack a size; the others show once, few, many or a class for expanded clones.

CDR3 length: 15
D gene: NA
J gene: TRBJ2-1
V gene: TRBV5-1
clone size: NA
CDR3 DNA: TGCGCCAGCAGCCGGCCGGGGCCCCCGTACAATGAGCAGTTCTTC
CDR3 protein: CASSRPGPPYNEQFF

CDR3 length: 14
D gene: NA
J gene: TRBJ2-2
V gene: TRBV5-1
clone size: many
CDR3 DNA: TGCGCCAGCAGACCGGACGCGAACACCGGGGAGCTGTTTTTT
CDR3 protein: CASRPDANTGELFF

CDR3 length: 14
D gene: NA
J gene: TRBJ1-4
V gene: TRBV5-6
clone size: NA
CDR3 DNA: TGTGCCAGCAGCTCAGGGGTTACGGGTGAAAAACTGTTTTTT
CDR3 protein: CASSSGVTGEKLFF

CDR3 length: 14
D gene: TRBD1
J gene: TRBJ1-1
V gene: TRBV4-1
clone size: NA
CDR3 DNA: TGCGCCAGCAGCCAAGATCAAAGGGGGCCCATAGCTTTCTTT
CDR3 protein: CASSQDQRGPIAFF

CDR3 length: 14
D gene: TRBD1
J gene: TRBJ2-5
V gene: TRBV29-1
clone size: few
CDR3 DNA: TGCAGTGTTTCGGGCAGGGGGCGCAAAGAGACCCAGTACTTC
CDR3 protein: CSVSGRGRKETQYF

CDR3 length: 14
D gene: NA
J gene: TRBJ2-3
V gene: TRBV10-1
clone size: many
CDR3 DNA: TGCGCCAGCAGTGAGTCGACTAGCACAGATACGCAGTATTTT
CDR3 protein: CASSESTSTDTQYF

CDR3 length: 15
D gene: NA
J gene: TRBJ2-5
V gene: TRBV6-1
clone size: NA
CDR3 DNA: TGTGCCAGCAGTGAAACTGGACAAACGGTCGGGACCCGGTACTTC
CDR3 protein: CASSETGQTVGTRYF

CDR3 length: 14
D gene: NA
J gene: TRBJ2-3
V gene: TRBV29-1
clone size: NA
CDR3 DNA: TGCAGCGTTAAGTACTCGGAGGGCGCTGATACGCAGTGTTTT
CDR3 protein: CSVKYSEGADTQCF

CDR3 length: 14
D gene: NA
J gene: TRBJ2-2
V gene: TRBV11-2
clone size: NA
CDR3 DNA: TGTGCCAGCAGCTTACAGGGGGGGACCGTGGAGTTGTTTTTT
CDR3 protein: CASSLQGGTVELFF

CDR3 length: 13
D gene: NA
J gene: TRBJ2-1
V gene: TRBV6-2/TRBV6-3
clone size: NA
CDR3 DNA: TGTGCCAGTAGTTACGGGGCCGGGAATGAGCAGTTCTTC
CDR3 protein: CASSYGAGNEQFF

CDR3 length: 13
D gene: NA
J gene: TRBJ1-1
V gene: TRBV28
clone size: few
CDR3 DNA: TGTGCCAGCGCTCTCGGCTTGAACACTGAAGCTTTCTTT
CDR3 protein: CASALGLNTEAFF

CDR3 length: 13
D gene: TRBD1
J gene: TRBJ1-2
V gene: TRBV6-5
clone size: many
CDR3 DNA: TGTGCCAGCAGTTACACAGGGGGCACCGGGTACACCTTC
CDR3 protein: CASSYTGGTGYTF

CDR3 length: 14
D gene: NA
J gene: TRBJ2-5
V gene: TRBV12-3/TRBV12-4
clone size: many
CDR3 DNA: TGTGCCAGCACCTGGGGCGGACCCCAAGAGACCCAGTACTTC
CDR3 protein: CASTWGGPQETQYF

CDR3 length: 15
D gene: TRBD2
J gene: TRBJ2-5
V gene: TRBV5-1
clone size: NA
CDR3 DNA: TGCGCCAGCAGCTTGGTTAGCGGGGGGCAAGAGACCCAGTACTTC
CDR3 protein: CASSLVSGGQETQYF

CDR3 length: 14
D gene: NA
J gene: TRBJ2-7
V gene: TRBV4-1
clone size: few
CDR3 DNA: TGCGCCAGCAGCCTCCTAGGGGTAGGGGACGAGCAGTACTTC
CDR3 protein: CASSLLGVGDEQYF

CDR3 length: 15
D gene: NA
J gene: TRBJ2-3
V gene: TRBV11-3
clone size: few
CDR3 DNA: TGTGCCAGCAGCCCTGGGGGAGGTGGCACAGATACGCAGTATTTT
CDR3 protein: CASSPGGGGTDTQYF

CDR3 length: 17
D gene: TRBD2
J gene: TRBJ2-6
V gene: TRBV6-5
clone size: many
CDR3 DNA: TGTGCCAGCAGTCCCGGGAGGTTATCCTCTGGGGCCAACGTCCTGACTTTC
CDR3 protein: CASSPGRLSSGANVLTF

CDR3 length: 15
D gene: TRBD2
J gene: TRBJ2-3
V gene: TRBV11-2
clone size: once
CDR3 DNA: TGTGCCAGCAGCTTAAGCGGGAGGGCCAGAGATACGCTGTGTTTT
CDR3 protein: CASSLSGRARDTLCF

CDR3 length: 16
D gene: TRBD2
J gene: TRBJ2-1
V gene: TRBV5-1
clone size: once
CDR3 DNA: TGCGCCAGCAGCAGGACTAGCGGGACCCCCCGCTTTGAGCAGTTCTTC
CDR3 protein: CASSRTSGTPRFEQFF

CDR3 length: 12
D gene: TRBD1
J gene: TRBJ1-1
V gene: TRBV12-3/TRBV12-4
clone size: many
CDR3 DNA: TGTGCCAGCAGGAGGACAGGGACTGAAGCTTTCTTT
CDR3 protein: CASRRTGTEAFF

CDR3 length: 16
D gene: TRBD2
J gene: TRBJ2-1
V gene: TRBV14
clone size: NA
CDR3 DNA: TGTGCCAGCAGCCAAGATCTGACGGGAGGAAGTGGGGAGCAGTTCTTC
CDR3 protein: CASSQDLTGGSGEQFF

CDR3 length: 14
D gene: NA
J gene: TRBJ2-7
V gene: TRBV5-4
clone size: NA
CDR3 DNA: TGTGCCAGCAGCCCCCAAGGGAGATACTACGAGCAGTACTTC
CDR3 protein: CASSPQGRYYEQYF

CDR3 length: 15
D gene: TRBD1
J gene: TRBJ2-1
V gene: TRBV6-1
clone size: NA
CDR3 DNA: TGTGCCAGCAGAGTCGGGACAGGTTGGTACAATGAGCAGTTCTTC
CDR3 protein: CASRVGTGWYNEQFF

CDR3 length: 15
D gene: NA
J gene: TRBJ2-2
V gene: TRBV4-1
clone size: once
CDR3 DNA: TGTACCAGCAGCCCCATTTTGAGGACCCCCGGGGAGCTGTTTTTT
CDR3 protein: CTSSPILRTPGELFF

CDR3 length: 13
D gene: NA
J gene: TRBJ2-7
V gene: TRBV10-3
clone size: NA
CDR3 DNA: TGTGCCATCAGCCCGGGTTTACAGGCTGAGCGGTACTTC
CDR3 protein: CAISPGLQAERYF

CDR3 length: 15
D gene: TRBD2
J gene: TRBJ2-1
V gene: TRBV6-6
clone size: NA
CDR3 DNA: TGTGCCAGCAGTTACCTAGCGGGAGTATCTGATGAGCAGTTCTTC
CDR3 protein: CASSYLAGVSDEQFF

CDR3 length: 15
D gene: TRBD1
J gene: TRBJ1-1
V gene: TRBV14
clone size: many
CDR3 DNA: TGTGCCAGCAGCCCCGTGGGACAGGGGAACACTGAAGCTTTCTTT
CDR3 protein: CASSPVGQGNTEAFF

CDR3 length: 13
D gene: NA
J gene: TRBJ1-1
V gene: TRBV5-5
clone size: NA
CDR3 DNA: TGTGCCAGCAGCTTGGGATCGGAAACTGAAGCTTTCTTT
CDR3 protein: CASSLGSETEAFF

CDR3 length: 15
D gene: TRBD2
J gene: TRBJ2-7
V gene: TRBV6-2/TRBV6-3
clone size: many
CDR3 DNA: TGTGCCAGCAGTTACGATCCGGGAGGGCCGCAGGAGCAGTACTTC
CDR3 protein: CASSYDPGGPQEQYF

CDR3 length: 17
D gene: TRBD2
J gene: TRBJ2-2
V gene: TRBV6-2/TRBV6-3
clone size: NA
CDR3 DNA: TGTGCCAGTTCCACTACTAGCGGGAGGCGTGAGGCCCGGGAGCTGTTTTTT
CDR3 protein: CASSTTSGRREARELFF

CDR3 length: 14
D gene: NA
J gene: TRBJ1-2
V gene: TRBV4-3
clone size: few
CDR3 DNA: TGCGCCAGCAGCCAACAGGGGACTCGGTATGGTTACACCTTC
CDR3 protein: CASSQQGTRYGYTF

CDR3 length: 14
D gene: TRBD1
J gene: TRBJ2-7
V gene: TRBV6-1
clone size: NA
CDR3 DNA: TGTGCCGGCAGTGAAGGACAGGGGCACTACGAGCAGTACTTC
CDR3 protein: CAGSEGQGHYEQYF

CDR3 length: 16
D gene: TRBD2
J gene: TRBJ2-3
V gene: TRBV11-2
clone size: NA
CDR3 DNA: TGTGGCAGCAGCATGGGTCTAGCGGGAGTAGGAGATACACAGTATTTT
CDR3 protein: CGSSMGLAGVGDTQYF

CDR3 length: 16
D gene: NA
J gene: TRBJ2-7
V gene: TRBV4-1
clone size: NA
CDR3 DNA: TGCGCCAGCAGCCCGAACCCAACCGGGATCCCCTACGAGCAGTACTTC
CDR3 protein: CASSPNPTGIPYEQYF

CDR3 length: 12
D gene: NA
J gene: TRBJ2-3
V gene: TRBV6-2/TRBV6-3
clone size: many
CDR3 DNA: TGTGCCAGCAGTTCCGCTACAGATACGCAGTATTTT
CDR3 protein: CASSSATDTQYF

CDR3 length: 17
D gene: NA
J gene: TRBJ1-1
V gene: TRBV11-2
clone size: NA
CDR3 DNA: TGTGCCAGCAGCTTATATCACCCCAGGCTCATGAACACTGAAGCTTTCTTT
CDR3 protein: CASSLYHPRLMNTEAFF

CDR3 length: 17
D gene: NA
J gene: TRBJ2-3
V gene: TRBV11-2
clone size: many
CDR3 DNA: TGTGCCAGCAGCTTATGGTCAGGGCTTGACGGCACAGATACGCAGTATTTT
CDR3 protein: CASSLWSGLDGTDTQYF